The 21 T cell receptor beta chains below were found in one sample sequenced in a study of blood T cells in healthy people across ages. The use of a sample-barcoded 5' primer and a J-beta primer mix characterized a second PCR of about 6 to 11 cycles. TCRdb reprocessed the 5' RACE reads with MiXCR, giving one entry per CDR3 protein. The sample contains around 1,500,000 distinct CDR3 sequences, approximately 30% of which appear only once. The sample was blood. These receptors all stem from a woman aged 25 to 39 in good health.

The chain uses TRBV11-2 and TRBJ1-1; 11 positions match TRBD1. This CDR3 comprises 13 residues. In germline, CDR1 is SGHAT, CDR2 FQNNGV. The J segment lost 5 bases and the V segment lost 5 bases, leaving 1 base of the junction unmatched. The DNA for the CDR3 is TGTGCCAGCAGCGGACAGGGGGCAACTGAAGCTTTCTTT. This translates into CASSGQGATEAFF.

The chain combines TRBV19 with TRBJ1-6; tentatively, D is TRBD1 (5 bases). Trimming removed 5 bases at V and 7 bases at J, with 15 bases between. The CDR3 length is 15 residues. CDR1 and CDR2 (germline): LNHDA, SQIVND (reference sequence). For the CDR3, the DNA is TGTGCCAGTAGTCCACCGGGACCGCGCAATTCACCCCTCCACTTT. This sequence encodes CASSPPGPRNSPLHF.

This clonotype has a count of ten or more. The chain links TRBV10-3 to TRBJ2-3; TRBD2 matches 13 bases. The V gene end was trimmed by 10 bases and the J gene end by 5 bases; junction bases not matched to a gene: 12. The CDR3 loop spans 16 amino acids. Germline CDR1 reads ENHRY; CDR2 reads SYGVKD. DNA of the CDR3: TGTGCCACGGCCCCCGGGACTAGCGGGGCCCGAGATACGCAGTATTTT. Its translation is CATAPGTSGARDTQYF.

The chain joins TRBV7-2 to TRBJ2-7; D unclear. CDR3 length: 16 residues. The germline V gene has CDR1 SGHTA and CDR2 FQGNSA. Trimming cost V 0 bases and J 10 bases, with 22 bases left between them. The DNA of the CDR3 is TGTGCCAGCAGCTTAGCGCTCACGACGCCTTACAATGATCAGTACTTC. The encoded protein is CASSLALTTPYNDQYF.

This clonotype was detected a few times. This sequence joins TRBV5-1 and TRBJ2-6; no reliable D call. The V gene lost 5 bases and the J gene lost 0 bases, with 12 bases spanning the gap. CDR1 and CDR2 from the germline V gene are SGHRS and YFSETQ. The CDR3 runs to 16 residues. DNA of the CDR3: TGCGCCAGCAGTAGCCCCTCGGGCTCTGGGGCCAACGTCCTGACTTTC. Translation: CASSSPSGSGANVLTF.

This clonotype was counted many times. The genes are TRBV6-1 and TRBJ2-1; the match to TRBD2 covers 8 bases. Germline CDR1 reads MNHNS; CDR2 reads SASEGT. The CDR3 is 15 residues long. V was pared by 4 bases and J by 10 bases, with 12 bases of the junction left unmatched. CDR3 nucleotide sequence: TGTGCCAGCAGTGCCCTCGCGGGAGGTTATCTGGAGCAGTTCTTC. This codes for CASSALAGGYLEQFF.

The chain combines TRBV29-1 with TRBJ2-7; D may be TRBD1 (5 bases). V was clipped by 3 bases and J by 0 bases, with 12 bases between them. CDR3 length: 14 amino acids. Germline CDR1 is SQVTM and CDR2 is ANQGSEA. For the CDR3, the DNA is TGCAGCGTTGAGGGGTGGGGCGGCTCCTACGAGCAGTACTTC. Translation: CSVEGWGGSYEQYF.

This clonotype turned up a few times. V and J are TRBV28 and TRBJ2-7, with D hard to call. CDR1 and CDR2 (germline): MDHEN, SYDVKM. The CDR3 consists of 12 residues. With 7 bases removed from V and 4 bases from J, the gap between germline ends came to 11 bases. The CDR3: CASIGVDYEQYF. The CDR3 nucleotides read TGTGCCAGCATAGGTGTGGATTACGAGCAGTACTTC.

This chain joins TRBV27 and TRBJ1-1; 9 nucleotides align to TRBD1. J was trimmed by 0 bases and V by 4 bases; bases with no gene match: 9. Looked up from germline, CDR1 is MNHEY and CDR2 is SMNVEV (reference sequence). CDR3 length: 17 residues. The CDR3: CASSSRTGAYMNTEAFF. CDR3 nucleotides: TGTGCCAGCAGTTCCCGGACAGGGGCCTACATGAACACTGAAGCTTTCTTT.

On this clonotype: The junction does not match germline at one end; this may be a read error. The chain links TRBV5-1 to TRBJ2-1, with D tentatively TRBD1 or TRBD2 (5 bases each). The CDR3 loop spans 15 amino acids. The V gene's germline CDR1 is SGHRS and CDR2 YFSETQ. The CDR3 DNA reads as TGCGTCAGCACCCCTGGTGGTAGTGGGACCAATGAGCAGTTCTTC. Encoded protein: CVSTPGGSGTNEQFF.

This clonotype was picked up many times. The V gene is TRBV12-3 or TRBV12-4, the J gene TRBJ1-2; 7 positions agree with TRBD1. The junction had 19 bases not matched to a gene; V was cut back by 6 bases and J by 6 bases. CDR3 size: 17 residues. CDR3 nucleotide sequence: TGTGCCAGCAGCCCCTCGGCACCCCCGACAGGGATCCATGGCTACACCTTC. This translates into CASSPSAPPTGIHGYTF.

This clonotype turned up a few times. The gene calls are TRBV5-1 and TRBJ1-1; TRBD1 agrees at 7 bases. CDR1 is SGHRS, CDR2 YFSETQ, per germline. The CDR3 loop spans 12 amino acids. The V gene end was trimmed by 4 bases and the J gene end by 7 bases; junction bases not matched to a gene: 4. The CDR3 is CASSPGTDEAFF. Here the CDR3 DNA reads TGCGCCAGCAGCCCGGGGACAGATGAAGCTTTCTTT.

The CDR3 coding sequence is TGTGCCAGCAGTCCCTGGACTAGCGGGAGTTCCGAGCAGTACTTC. Amino acids: CASSPWTSGSSEQYF. The V gene is TRBV12-3 or TRBV12-4, the J gene TRBJ2-7; TRBD2 aligns across 13 bases. J lost 6 bases, V lost 5 bases, and 7 bases had no gene match. The CDR3 extends over 15 amino acids.

V and J are TRBV9 and TRBJ2-5; tentatively, D is TRBD1 or TRBD2 (5 bases each). In germline, CDR1 is SGDLS, CDR2 YYNGEE. The CDR3 totals 16 residues. The ends were cut back, 3 bases at V and 5 bases at J, with 20 bases in the middle. The CDR3 region has the DNA TGTGCCAGCAGCGCCTCAGGGCGGCTAGGCGGGGAGACCCAGTACTTC. The encoded protein is CASSASGRLGGETQYF.

This chain joins TRBV27 and TRBJ2-1; perhaps TRBD1 as D (6 bases). The CDR3 extends over 14 amino acids. With 3 bases removed from V and 9 bases from J, the gap between germline ends came to 15 bases. CDR1 is MNHEY, CDR2 SMNVEV, per germline (reference sequence). The CDR3 protein is CASSLVGGRAEQFF. The CDR3 DNA follows: TGTGCCAGCAGTTTGGTAGGGGGTCGGGCTGAGCAGTTCTTC.

This clonotype was counted ten times or more. The rearrangement joins TRBV9 to TRBJ2-1; the match to TRBD2 covers 7 bases. CDR1 and CDR2 (germline): SGDLS, YYNGEE. The CDR3 covers 16 residues. The V gene end was trimmed by 4 bases and the J gene end by 8 bases; junction bases not matched to a gene: 15. In DNA, the CDR3 is TGTGCCAGCAGCCCATGGGTTGGCGGGAGATCGGATGAGCAGTTCTTC. Its translation is CASSPWVGGRSDEQFF.

The chain has TRBV30 and TRBJ2-3; no definite D call. The CDR3 runs 14 residues. Trimming shortened V by 3 bases and J by 1 base, and 11 bases separated the two germline ends. The V gene's germline CDR1 is GTSNPN and CDR2 SVGIG (reference sequence). CDR3 nucleotide sequence: TGTGCCTGGAGCCAGGCCATCCGCACAGATACGCAGTATTTT. Its translation is CAWSQAIRTDTQYF.

V and J are TRBV7-2 and TRBJ2-3, with D uncertain. Germline assignment: CDR1 SGHTA and CDR2 FQGNSA. This CDR3 contains 16 residues. V was pared by 5 bases and J by 2 bases, with 17 bases between. The CDR3 here is CASSPSRNQFTDTQYF. The CDR3 nucleotides read TGTGCCAGCAGCCCCTCACGGAATCAATTCACAGATACGCAGTATTTT.

The chain combines TRBV4-3 with TRBJ2-1, with unresolved D. V was shortened by 4 bases and J by 9 bases, with 13 bases between the two germline ends. Germline V gene sequence: CDR1 LGHNA, CDR2 YSLEER. The CDR3 spans 13 residues. Here the CDR3 reads CASSPSSLGEQFF. For the CDR3, the DNA is TGCGCCAGCAGCCCCTCATCGTTGGGTGAGCAGTTCTTC.

This clonotype appeared a few times. This chain joins TRBV30 and TRBJ2-3; 11 nucleotides agree with TRBD2. The ends lost 2 bases at V and 5 bases at J; junction bases unmatched: 3. The CDR3 is made up of 14 amino acids. Germline V CDR1 and CDR2: GTSNPN, SVGIG (reference sequence). CDR3 loop: CAWSQLAGVDTQYF. The CDR3, as DNA: TGTGCCTGGAGTCAACTAGCGGGAGTAGATACGCAGTATTTT.

On this clonotype itself: One junction end disagrees with the germline gene, perhaps due to a read error. The V and J genes are TRBV12-3 or TRBV12-4 and TRBJ2-3; D perhaps matches TRBD2 (5 bases). This CDR3 has 13 amino acids. CDR3 bases: TGTGCCAGCACCCCGGGGATCACAGATATGCAGTATTTT. Its translation: CASTPGITDMQYF.